This T cell receptor (beta chain) appears in the sequencing data of a study of neurological immune-mediated disorders. This clonotype was picked up many times. 5'RACE with 10-nucleotide random UMIs produced the cDNA. TCRdb recomputed calls from the 5' RACE reads with MiXCR, one row per CDR3 protein. The sample has tens of thousands of distinct CDR3 sequences, roughly 3.1% seen once. Time point: longitudinal time-point 1 (baseline). The TCR comes from a woman between 55 and 75 years old with multiple sclerosis. Sequencing used PBMCs.

This chain's CDR3 is CSASFSGGSTDTQYF. As DNA, the CDR3 is TGCAGTGCTAGTTTTTCAGGGGGAAGCACAGATACGCAGTATTTT. The V and J genes are TRBV20-1 and TRBJ2-3; 7 bases are shared with TRBD1. Per the germline V gene, CDR1 is DFQATT and CDR2 is SNEGSKA (reference sequence). V shed 3 bases and J 0 bases; nucleotides not matched to a gene: 6. The CDR3 runs to 15 residues.